The 18 T cell receptor beta chains in this list originate from one sample, sequenced in a study of cytomegalovirus exposure and HLA in healthy donors (dated by TCRdb to the late 2010s). Receptor libraries were prepared by the immunoSEQ multiplex PCR assay. For the multiplex PCR, a mixture combining 60 forward primers for TCR Vbeta segments and 13 reverse primers for TCR Jbeta segments was used. Entries here come from immuneACCESS through TCRdb and include only in-frame sequences with V and J called. Some clones fail to appear in such tables; in the studies checked, an unresolved V gene covers under half of the shortfall, and the cause of the remainder is unknown. The sample table records some 200,000 clones; under 85% of these occur just once. The biggest ten clones account for around 3.2% of the sample. The sample was PBMCs. The source is a female donor in good health and CMV-seronegative.

The chain is built from TRBV7-2 and TRBJ1-5; TRBD1 might be the D (5 bases). Germline lookup yields CDR1 SGHTA and CDR2 FQGNSA. CDR3 size: 15 residues. V was shortened by 1 base and J by 0 bases, with 7 bases between the two germline ends. CDR3 bases: TGTGCCAGCAGCTTAGTAGGGGATAGCAATCAGCCCCAGCATTTT. This encodes CASSLVGDSNQPQHF.

V gene TRBV5-1 combines with J gene TRBJ1-4, with D perhaps TRBD1 (6 bases). Germline values: CDR1 SGHRS, CDR2 YFSETQ. V gave up 0 bases and J gave up 6 bases, with 9 bases separating them. CDR3 length: 14 residues. CDR3 amino acids: CASSLDRVDEKLFF. In nucleotides, the CDR3 is TGCGCCAGCAGCTTGGACAGGGTGGATGAAAAACTGTTTTTT.

The rearrangement links TRBV7-2 to TRBJ1-1; TRBD1 aligns across 10 bases. Losses at the gene ends were 5 bases for V and 5 bases for J; bases not matched to a gene: 5. Germline V CDR1 and CDR2: SGHTA, FQGNSA. The CDR3 loop spans 14 amino acids. The CDR3 DNA sequence: TGTGCCAGCAGCGAGGACAGGGGGATGACTGAAGCTTTCTTT. The encoded protein is CASSEDRGMTEAFF.

V usage is TRBV9 and J usage is TRBJ1-2; 7 bases line up with TRBD1. V lost 3 bases, J lost 9 bases, and 11 bases stayed unmatched. CDR3 size: 14 residues. In germline, CDR1 is SGDLS, CDR2 YYNGEE. The CDR3 sequence is CASSDPQGFWSYTF. As DNA, the CDR3 is TGTGCCAGCAGCGACCCACAGGGGTTCTGGAGCTACACCTTC.

This chain connects TRBV30 to TRBJ2-5, with 10 bases identical to TRBD2. The CDR3 consists of 14 residues. Germline trimming cut 4 bases from V and 5 bases from J; bases unmatched to any gene: 7. The germline CDR1 and CDR2 sequences are GTSNPN and SVGIG (reference sequence). The CDR3: CAWKKAGGPETQYF. CDR3 DNA sequence: TGTGCCTGGAAAAAAGCGGGGGGGCCGGAGACCCAGTACTTC.

V usage is TRBV11-2 and J usage is TRBJ1-1, with D possibly TRBD1 on 6 matching bases. CDR3 length: 14 amino acids. V shed 6 bases and J shed 1 base, with 12 bases lying between them. The V gene's germline CDR1 is SGHAT and CDR2 FQNNGV. The CDR3: CASRTGTRNTEAFF. CDR3 DNA: TGTGCCAGCAGGACCGGGACAAGGAACACTGAAGCTTTCTTT.

This clone was detected a few times. This chain uses TRBV28 with TRBJ1-2; perhaps TRBD1 as D (5 bases). Germline V gene data show CDR1 as MDHEN and CDR2 as SYDVKM. This CDR3 comprises 13 residues. V dropped 7 bases and J dropped 2 bases, with 11 bases sitting between them. The CDR3 coding sequence is TGTGCCAGCATGGACACGATGAACTATGGCTACACCTTC. Its protein product is CASMDTMNYGYTF.

The rearrangement uses TRBV6-1 and TRBJ2-2, with 11 positions matching TRBD2. Germline CDR1 MNHNS, CDR2 SASEGT. After removal of 4 bases from V and 4 bases from J, the junction contained 5 bases not matched to a gene. The CDR3 runs to 16 residues. CDR3 protein: CASSVVAGGGTGELFF. As DNA, the CDR3 is TGTGCCAGCAGTGTAGTAGCGGGAGGGGGCACCGGGGAGCTGTTTTTT.

The chain has TRBV7-8 and TRBJ2-5; TRBD1 matches at 7 bases. The CDR3 is made up of 14 amino acids. Germline V CDR1 and CDR2: SGHVS, FQNEAQ. Unmatched junction bases numbered 7, after V lost 7 bases and J lost 2 bases. CDR3: CASNPDRLQETQYF. The CDR3, as DNA: TGTGCCAGCAACCCGGACAGGCTACAAGAGACCCAGTACTTC.

The genes are TRBV5-6 and TRBJ2-7, with TRBD2 identical over 7 bases. The CDR3 covers 14 residues. Unmatched junction bases numbered 6, after V lost 3 bases and J lost 3 bases. CDR1 and CDR2 from the germline V gene are SGHDT and YYEEEE. DNA of the CDR3: TGTGCCAGCAGCTCGAATCGGGGGGTCTACGAGCAGTACTTC. This gives the protein CASSSNRGVYEQYF.

This clone was picked up one time. The chain has TRBV14 and TRBJ2-5; 11 bases fit TRBD2. This CDR3 spans 16 amino acids. CDR1 and CDR2 (germline): SGHDN, FVKESK. V dropped 4 bases and J dropped 2; count of bases not matched to a gene: 6. This CDR3 is CASSPGLAGIQETQYF. CDR3 DNA: TGTGCCAGCAGCCCCGGACTAGCGGGCATACAAGAGACCCAGTACTTC.

The J gene is TRBJ2-2, the V gene TRBV4-1; D possibly corresponds to TRBD1 (5 bases). Germline assignment: CDR1 MGHRA and CDR2 YSYEKL. The CDR3 loop spans 17 amino acids. V was cut by 4 bases and J by 4 bases, with 19 bases left in between. The DNA for the CDR3 is TGCGCCAGCAGCCCCCCCGTGGCAGGGTTGAGCACCGGGGAGCTGTTTTTT. Protein product: CASSPPVAGLSTGELFF.

This chain uses TRBV6-5 with TRBJ2-3; 7 positions agree with TRBD2. V dropped 4 bases and J dropped 4; count of bases not matched to a gene: 5. Germline V gene lookup returns CDR1 MNHEY and CDR2 SVGAGI. The CDR3 is 14 residues long. The CDR3 loop reads CASSWGTISDTQYF. The CDR3 nucleotides are TGTGCCAGCAGTTGGGGGACTATATCAGATACGCAGTATTTT.

The chain recombines TRBV2 with TRBJ2-7, with 10 nucleotides matching TRBD1. The CDR3 runs to 14 residues. Trimming cost V 4 bases and J 3 bases; bases outside gene matches: 3. Looked up from germline, CDR1 is SNHLY and CDR2 is FYNNEI. The CDR3 protein is CASSGTGGYYEQYF. In DNA, the CDR3 is TGTGCCAGCAGTGGGACAGGGGGTTACTACGAGCAGTACTTC.

The chain joins TRBV5-6 to TRBJ2-7; D remains ambiguous. The CDR3 runs to 13 residues. V lost 0 bases and J lost 1, with 5 bases in between. Germline CDR1 is SGHDT and CDR2 is YYEEEE. The CDR3 bases are TGTGCCAGCAGCTTGGGCCAGTCCTACGAGCAGTACTTC. Its protein product is CASSLGQSYEQYF.

The chain carries TRBV9 and TRBJ1-1, with D maybe TRBD1 (5 bases). The germline V gene has CDR1 SGDLS and CDR2 YYNGEE. The CDR3 length is 16 residues. Trimming left V 3 bases short and J 8 bases short, with 23 bases between. This chain's CDR3 is CASSEGSPQDNLEAFF. The CDR3 coding sequence is TGTGCCAGCAGCGAGGGTTCCCCACAGGACAATCTCGAAGCTTTCTTT.

The CDR3 sequence is CARSARGVNTEAFF. The CDR3 region has the DNA TGTGCCCGGTCCGCCAGGGGGGTTAACACTGAAGCTTTCTTT. The chain combines TRBV30 with TRBJ1-1; 7 bases agree with TRBD1. The CDR3 has 14 residues. Germline assignment: CDR1 GTSNPN and CDR2 SVGIG (reference sequence). J was trimmed by 2 bases and V by 8 bases; bases with no gene match: 11.

V gene TRBV7-2 combines with J gene TRBJ2-3, with 8 bases that match TRBD2. Germline V gene lookup returns CDR1 SGHTA and CDR2 FQGNSA. The CDR3 totals 15 residues. With 3 bases clipped from V and 6 bases from J, the junction kept 8 bases outside the gene matches. The CDR3 DNA is TGTGCCAGCAGCTTCGTAGTCGGGGGGGAGGATACGCAGTATTTT. It is translated as CASSFVVGGEDTQYF.